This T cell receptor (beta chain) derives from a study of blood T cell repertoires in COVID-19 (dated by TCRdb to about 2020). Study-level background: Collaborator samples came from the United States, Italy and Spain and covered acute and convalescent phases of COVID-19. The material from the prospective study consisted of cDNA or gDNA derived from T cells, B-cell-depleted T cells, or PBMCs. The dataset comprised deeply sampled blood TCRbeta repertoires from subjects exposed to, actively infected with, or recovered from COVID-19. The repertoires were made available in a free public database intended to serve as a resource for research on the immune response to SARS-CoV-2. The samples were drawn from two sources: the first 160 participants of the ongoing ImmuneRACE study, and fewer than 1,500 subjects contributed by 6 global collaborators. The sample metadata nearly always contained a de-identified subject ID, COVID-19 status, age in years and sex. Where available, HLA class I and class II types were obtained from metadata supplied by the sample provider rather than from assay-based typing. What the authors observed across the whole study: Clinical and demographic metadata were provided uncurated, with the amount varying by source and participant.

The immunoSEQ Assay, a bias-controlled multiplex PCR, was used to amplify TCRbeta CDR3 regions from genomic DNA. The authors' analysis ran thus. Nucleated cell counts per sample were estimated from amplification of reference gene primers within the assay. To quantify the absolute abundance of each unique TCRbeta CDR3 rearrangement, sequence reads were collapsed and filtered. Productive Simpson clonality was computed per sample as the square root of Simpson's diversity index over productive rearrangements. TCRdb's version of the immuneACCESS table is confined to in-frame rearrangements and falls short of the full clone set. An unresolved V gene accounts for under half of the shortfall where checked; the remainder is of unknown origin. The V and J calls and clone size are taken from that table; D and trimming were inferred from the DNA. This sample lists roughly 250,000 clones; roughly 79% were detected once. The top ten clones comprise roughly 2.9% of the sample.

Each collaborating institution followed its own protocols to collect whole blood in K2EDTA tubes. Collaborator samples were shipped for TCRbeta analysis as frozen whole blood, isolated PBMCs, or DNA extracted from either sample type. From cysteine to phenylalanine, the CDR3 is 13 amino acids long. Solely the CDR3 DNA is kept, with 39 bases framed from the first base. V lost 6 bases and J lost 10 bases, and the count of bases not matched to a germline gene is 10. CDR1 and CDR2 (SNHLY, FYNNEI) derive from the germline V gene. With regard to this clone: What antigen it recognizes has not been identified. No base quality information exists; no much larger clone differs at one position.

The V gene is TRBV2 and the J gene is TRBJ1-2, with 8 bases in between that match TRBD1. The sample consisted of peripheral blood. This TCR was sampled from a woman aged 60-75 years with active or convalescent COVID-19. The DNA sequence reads TGTGCCAGCAGAGAGGACAGGGTAGGGCCCTACACCTTC. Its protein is CASREDRVGPYTF.